One sample yielded the 28 T cell receptor beta chains listed below, sequenced in a study of T cell repertoires in cytomegalovirus infection. Their antigens are not known. A single record per CDR3 protein comes from TCRdb applying MiXCR to the reads. The sample gives 90,000 to 110,000 distinct CDR3 sequences, about 30% of which show up once; roughly three quarters is in the top ten. The sequencing used CD8+ T cells from cultured PBMCs, collected from culture after CMV antigen stimulation. The source of these receptors is a human donor in good health (CMV status not recorded). Some clones in this sample may be carry-over from other donors' samples.

The chain recombines TRBV15 with TRBJ2-5; 10 bases are a match to TRBD2. Germline CDR1 and CDR2: LNHNV and YYDKDF (reference sequence). CDR3 size: 15 residues. V shed 5 bases, J shed 5 bases, and the junction held 8 bases outside the gene matches. The CDR3 region is CATSWIAGGVETQYF. As DNA, the CDR3 is TGTGCCACCAGCTGGATAGCGGGGGGTGTTGAGACCCAGTACTTC.

This clonotype has at least ten counts. The genes are TRBV7-8 and TRBJ2-1; D is unclear. CDR1 and CDR2 (germline): SGHVS, FQNEAQ. The ends were cut back, 5 bases at V and 5 bases at J, with 10 bases in the middle. This CDR3 has 13 residues. CDR3 bases: TGTGCCAGCAGCCACCTCTGGGACAATGAGCAGTTCTTC. Translation: CASSHLWDNEQFF.

This clonotype was seen many times. This chain connects TRBV28 to TRBJ1-2; D possibly corresponds to TRBD1 (5 bases). CDR1 is MDHEN and CDR2 is SYDVKM in the germline V gene. This CDR3 is 17 amino acids long. V lost 1 base to trimming and J lost 3 bases, with 18 bases between them. The CDR3 coding sequence is TGTGCCAGCAGTTTATCAACAGGAGATCCCGCTCACTATGGCTACACCTTC. Encoded protein: CASSLSTGDPAHYGYTF.

This clonotype turned up a few times. This chain uses TRBV12-3 or TRBV12-4 with TRBJ1-5; maybe TRBD1 (5 bases). The length of the CDR3 is 18 residues. Trimming stripped 5 bases from V and 4 bases from J, with 24 bases between. DNA of the CDR3: TGTGCCAGCAGTCCCCCGGGCAGGGCGGGCCCCTCGAATCAGCCCCAGCATTTT. Its translation is CASSPPGRAGPSNQPQHF.

About this clonotype itself: A single base separates this from a much larger clone, so it may be a read error. The rearrangement joins TRBV7-2 to TRBJ1-2; TRBD1 aligns across 12 bases. Unmatched junction bases numbered 4, after V lost 3 bases and J lost 5 bases. This CDR3 comprises 15 residues. Germline-derived CDR1 and CDR2 are SGHTA and FQGNSA. The CDR3 DNA follows: TGTGCCAGCAGCTTGGGGACAGGGGGCCTTTATGGCTACACCTTC. Protein: CASSLGTGGLYGYTF. Complete variable domain (other parts from reference TRBV7-2 and TRBJ1-2): GAGVSQSPSNKVTEKGKDVELRCDPISGHTALYWYRQSLGQGLEFLIYFQGNSAPDKSGLPSDRFSAERTGGSVSTLTIQRTQQEDSAVYLCASSLGTGGLYGYTFGSGTRLTVV.

This rearrangement joins TRBV7-9 to TRBJ1-6, with 7 bases fitting TRBD1. Germline loops: CDR1 SEHNR, CDR2 FQNEAQ (reference sequence). V trimming: 4 bases; J trimming: 8 bases; junction bases outside the gene matches: 17. The CDR3 loop spans 18 amino acids. The CDR3 spells CASSWPANQTGNDSPLHF. As DNA, the CDR3 is TGTGCCAGCAGCTGGCCCGCAAACCAGACAGGGAACGATTCACCCCTCCACTTT.

This sequence joins TRBV12-3 or TRBV12-4 and TRBJ2-1; 11 bases agree with TRBD2. Trimming took 6 bases from V and 4 from J; bases not matched to a gene: 8. The CDR3 is 16 amino acids. The CDR3 loop is CASSPRLAGIYNEQFF. The DNA of the CDR3 is TGTGCCAGCAGCCCTCGACTAGCGGGAATATACAATGAGCAGTTCTTC.

The CDR3 DNA sequence: TGTGCCAGTAGTGACACGGAGTATGGGGCCAACGTCCTGACTTTC. Its translation is CASSDTEYGANVLTF. The chain has TRBV19 and TRBJ2-6; D unclear. From germline, CDR1 is LNHDA and CDR2 SQIVND (reference sequence). V was pared by 5 bases and J by 3 bases, with 11 bases between. The CDR3 extends over 15 amino acids.

The chain couples TRBV5-6 to TRBJ2-5, with D uncertain. Germline assignment: CDR1 SGHDT and CDR2 YYEEEE. The CDR3 runs 14 residues. The V end lost 4 bases, the J end lost 5 bases, and 15 bases lay between the germline ends. The CDR3 bases are TGTGCCAGCAGCCCACGGTCCCCCCGGGAGACCCAGTACTTC. It translates to CASSPRSPRETQYF.

The CDR3 DNA reads as TGTGCCAGCAGCGTTGAAAGCGGGGGGGAGTACAATGAGCAGTTCTTC. This sequence encodes CASSVESGGEYNEQFF. The chain combines TRBV5-6 with TRBJ2-1; 10 nucleotides match TRBD2. Germline CDR1 is SGHDT and CDR2 is YYEEEE. V lost 4 bases to trimming and J lost 4 bases; unmatched junction nucleotides: 8. The CDR3 contains 16 residues.

This clonotype was counted a few times. V and J are TRBV12-3 or TRBV12-4 and TRBJ1-4; maybe TRBD1 (6 bases). V gave up 6 bases and J gave up 4 bases, with 12 bases separating them. The CDR3 totals 14 residues. The CDR3 loop is CASRADRLNEKLFF. The CDR3 DNA is TGTGCCAGCAGAGCAGACAGGCTTAATGAAAAACTGTTTTTT.

The gene calls are TRBV4-1 and TRBJ1-2, with D hard to call. Looked up from germline, CDR1 is MGHRA and CDR2 is YSYEKL. This CDR3 is built from 14 residues. V was shortened by 4 bases and J by 8 bases, with 17 bases between the two germline ends. This CDR3 reads CASSRFRYPGGYTF. The CDR3, as DNA: TGCGCCAGCAGCCGATTTCGATACCCGGGGGGCTACACCTTC.

This clonotype was picked up many times. The chain combines TRBV7-6 with TRBJ2-7; D possibly matches TRBD1 or TRBD2 (5 bases each). V was trimmed by 0 bases and J by 5 bases, leaving 8 bases between them. This CDR3 comprises 13 residues. The germline gives CDR1 SGHVS, CDR2 FNYEAQ. The CDR3, as DNA: TGTGCCAGCAGCTTAGCGGGGGAAGACGAGCAGTACTTC. This encodes CASSLAGEDEQYF.

The sample holds many counts of this clonotype. The chain uses TRBV7-9 and TRBJ1-1, with D possibly being TRBD1 (6 bases). This CDR3 is 12 amino acids long. From germline, CDR1 is SEHNR and CDR2 FQNEAQ (reference sequence). The ends were cut back, 6 bases at V and 5 bases at J, with 10 bases in the middle. The CDR3 bases are TGTGCCAGCAGACTCGGGACAACTGAAGCTTTCTTT. Translated: CASRLGTTEAFF.

This chain connects TRBV2 to TRBJ2-2, with D perhaps being TRBD1 or TRBD2 (6 bases each). The CDR3 runs to 14 residues. Germline CDR1 SNHLY, CDR2 FYNNEI. Deletions cut 2 bases from V and 7 bases from J, with 11 bases between. The CDR3 loop reads CASSEPGGGGELFF. For the CDR3, the DNA is TGTGCCAGCAGTGAACCCGGGGGCGGCGGGGAGCTGTTTTTT.

In this sample, this clonotype turned up many times. CDR3 DNA sequence: TGTGCCAGCAGCTCCCCCCAGGGCTCCTACAATGAGCAGTTCTTC. Its translation is CASSSPQGSYNEQFF. This sequence joins TRBV7-2 and TRBJ2-1; possible D gene TRBD1, 5 bases. CDR1 is SGHTA, CDR2 FQGNSA, per germline. This CDR3 is 15 amino acids long. Trimming stripped 4 bases from V and 0 bases from J, with 10 bases between.

V gene TRBV6-5 combines with J gene TRBJ1-1; D is unclear. The length of the CDR3 is 13 residues. CDR1 and CDR2 from the germline V gene are MNHEY and SVGAGI. Trimming shortened V by 0 bases and J by 10 bases, and 12 bases separated the two germline ends. The CDR3 bases are TGTGCCAGCAGTTACTCGAGTGCGGGTCGAGCTTTCTTT. It codes for CASSYSSAGRAFF.

The chain carries TRBV6-5 and TRBJ1-3; 8 bases agree with TRBD1. J lost 4 bases, V lost 5 bases, and 4 bases had no gene match. Germline-derived CDR1 and CDR2 are MNHEY and SVGAGI. CDR3 length equals 14 residues. For the CDR3, the DNA is TGTGCCAGCAGTGTCGACAGGGGAGGAAACACCATATATTTT. It encodes CASSVDRGGNTIYF.

The chain recombines TRBV29-1 with TRBJ2-7; D is uncertain. The CDR3 consists of 11 residues. Germline V CDR1 and CDR2: SQVTM, ANQGSEA. V gave up 4 bases and J gave up 6 bases, with 10 bases separating them. CDR3 coding DNA: TGCAGCGTTGTTAAAGGATTCGAGCAGTACTTC. Translating it yields CSVVKGFEQYF.

This clonotype was found a few times. The CDR3 reads CSVEQGISYGYTF. The CDR3 DNA reads TGCAGCGTTGAACAGGGCATTAGCTATGGCTACACCTTC. V usage is TRBV29-1 and J usage is TRBJ1-2, with D perhaps matching TRBD1 (5 bases). The CDR3 covers 13 residues. V was pared by 2 bases and J by 4 bases, with 11 bases between. Germline CDR1 SQVTM, CDR2 ANQGSEA.

The rearrangement joins TRBV5-6 to TRBJ1-1, with D perhaps TRBD1 (6 bases). CDR3 length equals 14 residues. The V and J ends lost 4 bases and 3 bases respectively, with 13 bases between them. CDR1 is SGHDT, CDR2 YYEEEE, per germline. The CDR3 reads CASSHGPGDTEAFF. The CDR3 DNA sequence: TGTGCCAGCAGCCACGGACCAGGGGACACTGAAGCTTTCTTT.

This clonotype has a count of ten or more. The chain carries TRBV6-1 and TRBJ1-1; D perhaps matches TRBD1 (6 bases). The CDR3 contains 14 residues. CDR1 and CDR2 (germline): MNHNS, SASEGT. V lost 6 bases, J lost 5 bases, and 16 bases lay in between. CDR3 sequence reads: CASRIDSGTTEAFF. In DNA, the CDR3 is TGTGCCAGCAGGATAGACAGTGGGACAACTGAAGCTTTCTTT.

There are a few counts of this clonotype. The V gene is TRBV12-3 or TRBV12-4, the J gene TRBJ1-5; 7 bases fit TRBD1. Trimming cost V 6 bases and J 6 bases; bases outside gene matches: 8. The CDR3 length is 14 residues. CDR3 protein: CASREQGLGQPQHF. CDR3 sequence (DNA): TGTGCCAGCAGGGAACAGGGGCTGGGTCAGCCCCAGCATTTT.

This clonotype occurred a few times. The chain employs TRBV20-1 and TRBJ2-1; the D gene is possibly TRBD2 (6 bases). Germline V gene lookup returns CDR1 DFQATT and CDR2 SNEGSKA (reference sequence). V was cut by 4 bases and J by 7 bases, with 14 bases left in between. The CDR3 length is 13 residues. This CDR3 is CSANAGNQNEQFF. The CDR3 nucleotides read TGCAGTGCTAATGCGGGGAATCAAAATGAGCAGTTCTTC.

The chain carries TRBV7-4 and TRBJ1-6; D ambiguous. Germline CDR1 is SGHVT and CDR2 is SQSDAQ. This CDR3 spans 14 amino acids. The V gene lost 0 bases and the J gene lost 7 bases, with 7 bases spanning the gap. The CDR3 is CASSLALQNSPLHF. For the CDR3, the DNA is TGTGCCAGCAGCTTAGCCCTACAGAATTCACCCCTCCACTTT.

The rearrangement joins TRBV10-3 to TRBJ2-5; TRBD2 is a possible D gene (6 bases). Germline V gene lookup returns CDR1 ENHRY and CDR2 SYGVKD. This CDR3 has 16 residues. Trimming left V 0 bases short and J 3 bases short, with 14 bases between. This chain's CDR3 is CAISESSAGREETQYF. The CDR3 nucleotides are TGTGCCATCAGTGAGTCGTCAGCGGGCAGGGAAGAGACCCAGTACTTC.

This sequence joins TRBV7-8 and TRBJ2-4; 8 nucleotides match TRBD2. V was pared by 4 bases and J by 0 bases, with 2 bases of the junction left unmatched. CDR1 and CDR2 from the germline V gene are SGHVS and FQNEAQ. The CDR3 loop spans 15 amino acids. The CDR3, as DNA: TGTGCCAGCAGCTCCGGGGGGGTAGCCAAAAACATTCAGTACTTC. This codes for CASSSGGVAKNIQYF.

The chain combines TRBV6-4 with TRBJ2-7, with unresolved D. V lost 3 bases and J lost 0, with 6 bases in between. The germline V gene encodes CDR1 MRHNA and CDR2 SNTAGT. This CDR3 is built from 13 residues. This CDR3 reads CASSEGPSYEQYF. The CDR3 nucleotides are TGTGCCAGCAGTGAGGGTCCCTCCTACGAGCAGTACTTC.